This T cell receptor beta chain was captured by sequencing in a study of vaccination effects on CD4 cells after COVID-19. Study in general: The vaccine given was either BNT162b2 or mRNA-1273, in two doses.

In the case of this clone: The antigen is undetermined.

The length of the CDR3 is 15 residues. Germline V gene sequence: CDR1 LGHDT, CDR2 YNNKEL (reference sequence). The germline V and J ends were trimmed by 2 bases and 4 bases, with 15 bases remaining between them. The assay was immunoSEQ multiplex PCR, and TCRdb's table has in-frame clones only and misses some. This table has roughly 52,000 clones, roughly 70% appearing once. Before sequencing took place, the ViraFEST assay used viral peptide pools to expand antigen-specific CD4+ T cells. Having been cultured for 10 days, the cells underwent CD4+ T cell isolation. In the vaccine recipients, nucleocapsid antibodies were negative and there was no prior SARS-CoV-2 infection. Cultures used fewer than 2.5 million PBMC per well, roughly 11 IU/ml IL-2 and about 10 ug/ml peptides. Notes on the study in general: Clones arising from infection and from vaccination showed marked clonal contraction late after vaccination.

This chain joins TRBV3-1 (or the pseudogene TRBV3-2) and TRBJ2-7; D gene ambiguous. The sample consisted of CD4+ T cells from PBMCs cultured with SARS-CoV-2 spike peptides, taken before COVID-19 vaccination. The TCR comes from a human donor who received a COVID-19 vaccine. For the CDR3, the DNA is TGTGCCAGCAGCCAATGGCAGGCGTTGCGTTACGAGCAGTACTTC. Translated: CASSQWQALRYEQYF.